This T cell receptor (beta chain) emerged from a study of T cell clonotyping in hematopoietic cell transplantation. Profiled with immunoSEQ multiplex PCR; TCRdb holds only in-frame clones, not every one. This table has approximately 4,300 clones, just under 95% appearing once. Germline CDR1 SGDLS, CDR2 YYNGEE. J gave up 7 bases and V 0 bases, and 4 bases lay outside the gene matches. This CDR3 region has 15 residues. On this clone itself: Antigen: not known.

Findings and limits, study-wide: After transplant, recipient diversity fell while pathologically expanded clonotypes grew through day 180. Cells were unsorted, so CD4 and CD8 contributions were not separated. Few recipient clonotypes overlapped donors; over 95% were de novo at given depth. Higher Inverse Simpson Index values in graft donor and pretransplant recipient predicted broader posttransplant TCR diversity.

Sequenced material: PBMCs, taken 30 days after allogeneic stem cell transplant. The rearrangement joins TRBV9 to TRBJ1-3; 10 positions agree with TRBD1. The sequence was collected from a male patient aged 45 to 59 who had an allogeneic stem cell transplant from a related donor, so the T cells may come from the graft donor. Some clones in this sample may be carry-over from other donors' samples. This CDR3 reads CASSVVGTGANTIYF. Here the CDR3 DNA reads TGTGCCAGCAGCGTAGTGGGGACAGGGGCGAACACCATATATTTT.